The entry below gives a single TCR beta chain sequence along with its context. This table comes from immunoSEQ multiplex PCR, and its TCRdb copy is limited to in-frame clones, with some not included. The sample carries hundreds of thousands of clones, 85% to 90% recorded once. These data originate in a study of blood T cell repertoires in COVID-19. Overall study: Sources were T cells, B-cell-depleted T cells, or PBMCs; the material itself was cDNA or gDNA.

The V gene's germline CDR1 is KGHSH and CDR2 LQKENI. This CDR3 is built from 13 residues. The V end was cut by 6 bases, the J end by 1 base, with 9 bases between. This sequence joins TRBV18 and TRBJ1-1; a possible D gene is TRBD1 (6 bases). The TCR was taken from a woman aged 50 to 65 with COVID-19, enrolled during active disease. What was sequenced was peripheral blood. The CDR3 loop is CASSGASNTEAFF. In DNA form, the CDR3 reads TGTGCCAGCTCGGGGGCCTCGAACACTGAAGCTTTCTTT.